Listed below are T cell receptor beta chains from one sample, sequenced in a study of T-cell reconstitution after alpha-beta-depleted transplantation in children. TCRdb reprocessed the PCR reads via MiXCR and lists one record per CDR3 protein. Among 250,000 to 300,000 distinct CDR3 sequences listed, about 7.3% were seen once. Sequences were derived from peripheral blood, sampled 360 days after TCRalphabeta/CD19-depleted stem cell transplant. The receptors come from a female patient younger than 10 who had a stem cell transplant for Fanconi anemia, so the T cells may come from the graft donor. The CDR3 runs from the conserved cysteine through the conserved F or W.

TRBV3-1 | CASSQVPSNTEAFF
TRBV3-1 | CASRAKVQNTEAFF
TRBV7-9 | CASRSRVPGTGELFF
TRBV6-1 | CASIPAGGRMNTEAFF
TRBV29-1 | CSVGFRDGNTIYF
TRBV2 | CASSETLDGNTIYF
TRBV7-9 | CASSAGGYGNTIYF
TRBV5-5 | CASSWEQGNTGELFF
TRBV28 | CASLSGNTIYF
TRBV15 | CATSGVGETQYF
TRBV20-1 | CSARSAPTLVGTIYF
TRBV5-1 | CASSLVGQVRGETQYF
TRBV6-5 | CASRGLAGAGELFF
TRBV7-2 | CASSRTENGYTF
TRBV12-3/TRBV12-4 | CASSLSKGLSEAFF
TRBV7-8 | CASSFFGRSLPDTQYF